The clone carrying this T cell receptor beta chain was detected ten times or more. The antigen is unknown. This entry is derived from a study of molecular identifiers for immune sequencing clone quantification. Sorting selected naive CD8 T cells with a CD8+CD4-CCR7+CD45RA+ phenotype. Previously described methods and listed TCR primers were used for bulk TCR libraries. A single record per CDR3 protein comes from TCRdb applying MiXCR to the PCR reads. The sample records 350,000 or so distinct CDR3 sequences, 20% to 25% being singletons. The study's findings and limits: More than 99% of effector molecules, versus under 1% of naive-cell molecules, belonged to clones above 20 RNA copies.

V dropped 5 bases and J dropped 3; count of bases not matched to a gene: 2. Germline V gene data show CDR1 as SGHVS and CDR2 as FNYEAQ. The CDR3 sequence is 13 residues long. This sequence joins TRBV7-6 and TRBJ2-3, with 7 nucleotides matching TRBD1. The sequenced sample consisted of naive CD8+ T cells from blood, with Jurkat cell RNA spiked in. The subset is: FACS-sorted CD8+CD4-CCR7+CD45RA+ naive T cells. The TCR originated in a human donor in good health. Some libraries in this study had Jurkat cell RNA spiked in. CDR3: CASSKDRTDTQYF. The DNA of the CDR3 is TGTGCCAGCAGCAAGGACAGGACAGATACGCAGTATTTT.